Below, 15 T cell receptor beta chains from the same sample are listed, as sequenced in a study of shared clonotypes between healthy human individuals. Measured with immunoSEQ multiplex PCR; TCRdb has only the in-frame clones, and not every one. The sample includes over 1.4 million clones, over 95% of them seen just once. The sample taken for sequencing was naive CD4+ T cells sorted from blood. Described subset: CD45RA+ positively selected. These receptors all stem from a man aged 25 to 40 in good health.

The V and J genes are TRBV5-1 and TRBJ2-7; D gene ambiguous. V dropped 4 bases and J dropped 3 bases, with 11 bases sitting between them. The germline V gene encodes CDR1 SGHRS and CDR2 YFSETQ. The CDR3 totals 13 residues. The DNA for the CDR3 is TGCGCCAGCAGCCCCGAGACTTTCTACGAGCAGTACTTC. Encoded protein: CASSPETFYEQYF.

For the CDR3, the DNA is TGCGCCAGCAGCTTGGTAGTACCCCAGGACTTGTTTTTT. Protein product: CASSLVVPQDLFF. The genes are TRBV5-1 and TRBJ1-4; the D is unclear. Trimming stripped 0 bases from V and 15 bases from J, with 15 bases between. The CDR3 runs 13 residues. The V gene's germline CDR1 is SGHRS and CDR2 YFSETQ.

This clone was seen just once. The chain has TRBV5-4 and TRBJ2-2; D might be TRBD1 (6 bases). CDR3 size: 14 residues. The germline CDR1 and CDR2 sequences are SGHNT and YYREEE (reference sequence). Between the trimmed V and J ends, which lost 1 base and 7 bases, there was a span of 11 bases. The CDR3: CASSLNPGVGELFF. In DNA form, the CDR3 reads TGTGCCAGCAGCTTGAACCCAGGGGTCGGGGAGCTGTTTTTT.

The chain joins TRBV19 to TRBJ2-4; 9 bases match TRBD1. The trim removed 7 bases at V and 9 bases at J, leaving 7 bases unmatched. CDR1 and CDR2 from the germline V gene are LNHDA and SQIVND (reference sequence). The CDR3 is 13 residues long. Written as DNA, the CDR3 is TGTGCCAGTAATGCACAGGGGGCTCGCATTCAGTACTTC. Its translation: CASNAQGARIQYF.

The genes are TRBV10-1 and TRBJ1-1; 8 bases line up with TRBD1. Trimming cost V 8 bases and J 1 base; bases outside gene matches: 9. Germline lookup yields CDR1 WNHNN and CDR2 SYGVQD (reference sequence). This CDR3 comprises 15 residues. The CDR3 loop reads CASGPPDRENTEAFF. CDR3 nucleotides: TGCGCCAGCGGCCCCCCGGACAGGGAGAACACTGAAGCTTTCTTT.

V and J are TRBV29-1 and TRBJ2-1; tentatively, D is TRBD2 (6 bases). V was clipped by 2 bases and J by 8 bases, with 16 bases between them. This CDR3 has 14 amino acids. Germline CDR1 reads SQVTM; CDR2 reads ANQGSEA. In DNA form, the CDR3 reads TGCAGCGTTGAAAGGAGGGAGGTAATTTATGAGCAGTTCTTC. It is translated as CSVERREVIYEQFF.

The genes are TRBV5-1 and TRBJ2-1; D gene unclear. Germline V gives CDR1 SGHRS, CDR2 YFSETQ. The germline V and J ends were trimmed by 0 bases and 6 bases, with 13 bases remaining between them. There are 15 residues in the CDR3. CDR3: CASSLDPGVGNEQFF. The CDR3 DNA follows: TGCGCCAGCAGCTTGGATCCTGGGGTCGGCAATGAGCAGTTCTTC.

The chain joins TRBV5-5 to TRBJ2-1; TRBD2 matches at 8 bases. This CDR3 is built from 16 residues. Germline CDR1 and CDR2: SGHKS and YYEKEE (reference sequence). V lost 2 bases to trimming and J lost 0 bases; unmatched junction nucleotides: 4. CDR3 protein: CASSFRGGSSYNEQFF. CDR3 nucleotide sequence: TGTGCCAGCAGCTTTCGCGGGGGGAGCTCCTACAATGAGCAGTTCTTC.

The V gene is TRBV5-1, the J gene TRBJ2-3; D is perhaps TRBD2 (6 bases). The CDR3 contains 13 residues. V was pared by 0 bases and J by 6 bases, with 8 bases between. In germline, CDR1 is SGHRS, CDR2 YFSETQ. Written as DNA, the CDR3 is TGCGCCAGCAGCTTGGCCGCGGGGGATACGCAGTATTTT. The encoded protein is CASSLAAGDTQYF.

The J gene is TRBJ2-2, the V gene TRBV9; 12 bases align to TRBD2. Germline CDR1 and CDR2: SGDLS and YYNGEE. The ends lost 4 bases at V and 7 bases at J; junction bases unmatched: 11. This CDR3 has 17 residues. The DNA of the CDR3 is TGTGCCAGCAGCTCACACCTTCTAGCGGGAGGGAGCGGGGAGCTGTTTTTT. Its translation is CASSSHLLAGGSGELFF.

As to this clone: Other DNA sequences in this specimen translate into the identical CDR3. The J gene is TRBJ1-2, the V gene TRBV28; TRBD1 aligns across 8 bases. CDR3 length: 14 amino acids. Germline CDR1 reads MDHEN; CDR2 reads SYDVKM. Unmatched junction bases numbered 5, after V lost 3 bases and J lost 5 bases. The CDR3 DNA sequence: TGTGCCAGCAGTTTCCCCCGGACAGGGTATGGCTACACCTTC. Protein product: CASSFPRTGYGYTF.

The J gene is TRBJ1-1, the V gene TRBV4-1; D is possibly TRBD1 (6 bases). The CDR3 runs to 14 residues. Germline CDR1 is MGHRA and CDR2 is YSYEKL. V was trimmed by 2 bases and J by 11 bases, leaving 18 bases between them. The CDR3 sequence is CASSQHTMDSDAFF. In nucleotides, the CDR3 is TGCGCCAGCAGCCAACATACGATGGACAGCGACGCTTTCTTT.

This clone has only one observation. The genes are TRBV29-1 and TRBJ2-7; 7 bases align to TRBD1. Germline values: CDR1 SQVTM, CDR2 ANQGSEA. The CDR3 consists of 13 residues. V was pared by 3 bases and J by 3 bases, with 5 bases of the junction left unmatched. The CDR3 DNA reads TGCAGCGTTGAGATGTCAGGGGGCTACGAGCAGTACTTC. Translating gives CSVEMSGGYEQYF.

The rearrangement joins TRBV4-2 to TRBJ2-2, with 10 bases identical to TRBD2. Germline values: CDR1 LGHNA, CDR2 YNFKEQ. The ends lost 0 bases at V and 6 bases at J; junction bases unmatched: 19. This CDR3 is built from 21 residues. In DNA, the CDR3 is TGTGCCAGCAGCCAAGATAGGGGAAGGAGCGGGAGGGCCTTTAGGTCCGGGGAGCTGTTTTTT. As protein: CASSQDRGRSGRAFRSGELFF.

This chain links TRBV4-1 with TRBJ1-4; 9 bases map to TRBD1. CDR1 is MGHRA and CDR2 is YSYEKL in the germline V gene. V dropped 3 bases and J dropped 8; count of bases not matched to a gene: 7. The CDR3 loop spans 15 amino acids. In DNA form, the CDR3 reads TGCGCCAGCAGCCAGGGGGACAGGGACAGGGAAAAACTGTTTTTT. It is translated as CASSQGDRDREKLFF.